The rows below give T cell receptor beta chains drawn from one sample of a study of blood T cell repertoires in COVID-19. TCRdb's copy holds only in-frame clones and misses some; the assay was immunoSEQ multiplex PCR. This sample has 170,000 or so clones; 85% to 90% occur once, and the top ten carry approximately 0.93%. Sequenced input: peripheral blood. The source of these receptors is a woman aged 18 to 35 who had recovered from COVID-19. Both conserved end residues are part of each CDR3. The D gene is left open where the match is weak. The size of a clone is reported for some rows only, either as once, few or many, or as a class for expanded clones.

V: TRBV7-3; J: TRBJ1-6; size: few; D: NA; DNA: TGTGCCAGCAGCTTAAGGGCAGGGAGGTCACCCCTCCACTTT; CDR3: CASSLRAGRSPLHF
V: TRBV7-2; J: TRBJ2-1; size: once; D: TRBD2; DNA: TGTGCCAGCAGCTCAAGGACTAGCGGGGGGTACAATGAGCAGTTCTTC; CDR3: CASSSRTSGGYNEQFF
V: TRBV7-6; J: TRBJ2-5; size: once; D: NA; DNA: TGTGCCAGCAGCTTAGCCTGGCCCCCTCAAGAGACCCAGTACTTC; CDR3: CASSLAWPPQETQYF
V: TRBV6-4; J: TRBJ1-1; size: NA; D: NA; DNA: TGTGCCAGCAGTGACTCGGGGGGTTCGGCCACTGAAGCTTTCTTT; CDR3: CASSDSGGSATEAFF
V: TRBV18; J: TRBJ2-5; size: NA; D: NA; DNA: TGTGCCAGCTCACCACCGGCCAGGGGTCCAGAGACCCAGTACTTC; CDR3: CASSPPARGPETQYF
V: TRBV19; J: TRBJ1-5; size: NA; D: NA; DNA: TGTGCCAGTAGGGTGGGCAGGCTCAATCAGCCCCAGCATTTT; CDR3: CASRVGRLNQPQHF
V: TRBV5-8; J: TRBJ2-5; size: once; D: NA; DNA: TGTGCCAGCAGCTTGGGAGGTCGAGAGACCCAGTACTTC; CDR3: CASSLGGRETQYF
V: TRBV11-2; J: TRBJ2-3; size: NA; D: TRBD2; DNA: TGTGCCAGCAGCTTCCCAGTAGGAGCGGGAATCGCAGATACGCAGTATTTT; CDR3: CASSFPVGAGIADTQYF
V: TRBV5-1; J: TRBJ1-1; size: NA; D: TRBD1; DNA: TGCGCCAGCAGCCAAACAGGGGGCGCCGACGGGACTGAAGCTTTCTTT; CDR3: CASSQTGGADGTEAFF
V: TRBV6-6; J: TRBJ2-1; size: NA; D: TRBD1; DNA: TGTGCCAGCAGTTACTCGATACAGGGGGGCTACAATGAGCAGTTCTTC; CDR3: CASSYSIQGGYNEQFF
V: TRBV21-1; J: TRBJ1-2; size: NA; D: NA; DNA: TGTGCCAGCAGCCACGACAGGGGGTATGGCTACACCTTC; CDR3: CASSHDRGYGYTF
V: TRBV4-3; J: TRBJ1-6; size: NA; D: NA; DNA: TGCGCCAGCAGCCAATACGGCCCTTATTCGACAGCCAGCTCCTATAATTCACCCCTCCACTTT; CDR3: CASSQYGPYSTASSYNSPLHF
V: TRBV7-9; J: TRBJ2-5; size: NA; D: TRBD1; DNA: TGTGCCAGCAGCTCAATAGGTGGGGACAGGGGTAGAGAGACCCAGTACTTC; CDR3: CASSSIGGDRGRETQYF
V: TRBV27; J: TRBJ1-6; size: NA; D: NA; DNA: TGTGCCAGCAGTTTCGCGGGGTCATTTAATTCACCCCTCCACTTT; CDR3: CASSFAGSFNSPLHF
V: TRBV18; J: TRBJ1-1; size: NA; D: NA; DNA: TGTGCCAGCTCACCAAGGGAGCTTTCGAACACTGAAGCTTTCTTT; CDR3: CASSPRELSNTEAFF
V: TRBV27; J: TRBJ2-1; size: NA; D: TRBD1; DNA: TGTGCCAGCAGTCCTGGGACAGCTTACAATGAGCAGTTCTTC; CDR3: CASSPGTAYNEQFF
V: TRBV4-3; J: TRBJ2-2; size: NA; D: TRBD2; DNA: TGCGCCAGCAGCCAAGGAGCGGGAGGCAACACCGGGGAGCTGTTTTTT; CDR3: CASSQGAGGNTGELFF
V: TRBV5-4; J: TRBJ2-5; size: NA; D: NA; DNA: TGTGCCAGCGCACAAGATCCAGGGGTGAGGGAGACCCAGTACTTC; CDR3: CASAQDPGVRETQYF
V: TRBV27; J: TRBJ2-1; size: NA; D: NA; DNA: TGTGCCAGCAGTTTAGGGACAAGGAATGAGCAGTTCTTC; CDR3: CASSLGTRNEQFF
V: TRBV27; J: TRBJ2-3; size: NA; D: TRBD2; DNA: TGTGCCAGCAGTGACCGGGGGGGCGTCTCAGATACGCAGTATTTT; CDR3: CASSDRGGVSDTQYF
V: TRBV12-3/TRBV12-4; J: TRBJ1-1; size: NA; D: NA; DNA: TGTGCCAGCTCCAAGGGGGTGGTGGCTTTCTTT; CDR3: CASSKGVVAFF
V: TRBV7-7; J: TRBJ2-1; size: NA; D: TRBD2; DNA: TGTGCTAGCAGCCCTACGGTTAGCGGGAGGGCCTTCAACAATGAGCAGTTCTTC; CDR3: CASSPTVSGRAFNNEQFF
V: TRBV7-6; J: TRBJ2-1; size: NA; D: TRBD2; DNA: TGTGCCAGCAGCTTATATGCGGGAGTAGGCGATGAGCAGTTCTTC; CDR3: CASSLYAGVGDEQFF
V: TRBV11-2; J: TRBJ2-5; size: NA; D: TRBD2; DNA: TGTGCCAGCAGCTTATTCAGCGGGAGGGCCTATTTTGAGACCCAGTACTTC; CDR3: CASSLFSGRAYFETQYF
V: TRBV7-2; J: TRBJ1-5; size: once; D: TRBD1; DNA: TGTGCCAGCAGCTTAGTCAGTGGACAGGGTTACAATCAGCCCCAGCATTTT; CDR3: CASSLVSGQGYNQPQHF
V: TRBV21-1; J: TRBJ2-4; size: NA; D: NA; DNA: TGTGCCAGCAGCACCAATTTTTCGGACAGGGGGCGAGCCAAAAACATTCAGTACTTC; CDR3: CASSTNFSDRGRAKNIQYF
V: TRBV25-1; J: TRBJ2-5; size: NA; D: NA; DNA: TGTGCCAGCAGTGAGGGCCGGTGGGAGACCCAGTACTTC; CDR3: CASSEGRWETQYF
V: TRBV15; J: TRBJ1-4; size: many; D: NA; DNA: TGTGCCACCAGCAGAGATAGGGTGAGGGGGAATGAAAAACTGTTTTTT; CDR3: CATSRDRVRGNEKLFF
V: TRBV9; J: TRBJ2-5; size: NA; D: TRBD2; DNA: TGTGCCAGCAGCGCGGGGGGGCCGGAGACCCAGTACTTC; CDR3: CASSAGGPETQYF
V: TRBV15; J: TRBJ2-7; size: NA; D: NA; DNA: TGTGCCACCAGCAGAGGACAGGACAGCTCCTACGAGCAGTACTTC; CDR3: CATSRGQDSSYEQYF
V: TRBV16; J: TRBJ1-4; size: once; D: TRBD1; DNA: TGTGCCAGCAGCCAATCCGGACAGGCAACTAATGAAAAACTGTTTTTT; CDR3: CASSQSGQATNEKLFF
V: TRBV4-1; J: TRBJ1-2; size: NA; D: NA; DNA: TGCGCCAGCAGCCAAGAAACCTATCATGGCTACACCTTC; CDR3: CASSQETYHGYTF
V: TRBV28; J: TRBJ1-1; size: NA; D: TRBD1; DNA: TGTGCCAGCAGTCTGGGACAGTTGAACACTGAAGCTTTCTTT; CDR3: CASSLGQLNTEAFF
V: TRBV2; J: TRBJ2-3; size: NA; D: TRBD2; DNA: TGTGCCAGCATTTGGACTAGCGGCCCCACAGATACGCAGTATTTT; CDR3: CASIWTSGPTDTQYF
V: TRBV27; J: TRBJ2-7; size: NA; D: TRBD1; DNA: TGTGCCAGCAGTTCCCCCTACAGGGGCCACTACGAGCAGTACTTC; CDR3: CASSSPYRGHYEQYF
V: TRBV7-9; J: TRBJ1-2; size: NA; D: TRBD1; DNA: TGTGCCAGCAGCCCGACAGGGGGCTATGGCTACACCTTC; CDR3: CASSPTGGYGYTF
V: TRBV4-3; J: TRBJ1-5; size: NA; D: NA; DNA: TGCGCCAGCAGCCAAGATGGGCAGGGACAGCCCCAGCATTTT; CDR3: CASSQDGQGQPQHF